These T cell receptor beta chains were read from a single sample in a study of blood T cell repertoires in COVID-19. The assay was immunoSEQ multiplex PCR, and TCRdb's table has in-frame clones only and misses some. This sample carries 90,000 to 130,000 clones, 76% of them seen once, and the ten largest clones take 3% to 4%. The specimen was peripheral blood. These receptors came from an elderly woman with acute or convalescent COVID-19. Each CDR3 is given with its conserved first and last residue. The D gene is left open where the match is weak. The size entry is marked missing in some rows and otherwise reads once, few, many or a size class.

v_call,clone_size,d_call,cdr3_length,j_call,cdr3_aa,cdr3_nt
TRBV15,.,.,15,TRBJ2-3,CATSREGSGTDTQYF,TGTGCCACCAGCAGAGAAGGTAGCGGCACAGATACGCAGTATTTT
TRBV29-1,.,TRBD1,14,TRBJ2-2,CSVPPGGNTGELFF,TGCAGCGTTCCCCCAGGGGGCAACACCGGGGAGCTGTTTTTT
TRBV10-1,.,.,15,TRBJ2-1,CASSDPRGAYNEQFF,TGCGCCAGCAGCGACCCCCGGGGAGCCTACAATGAGCAGTTCTTC
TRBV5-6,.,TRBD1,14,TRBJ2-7,CASRRQGLGYEQYF,TGTGCCAGCAGAAGACAGGGTCTTGGTTACGAGCAGTACTTC
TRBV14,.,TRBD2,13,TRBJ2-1,CASSRGTSGRQFF,TGTGCCAGCAGCCGTGGGACTAGCGGGAGACAGTTCTTC
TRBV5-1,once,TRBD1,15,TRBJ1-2,CASSLEGGRFYGYTF,TGCGCCAGCAGCTTGGAAGGGGGCAGGTTTTATGGCTACACCTTC
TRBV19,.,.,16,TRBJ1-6,CASSTRGPAEHSPLHF,TGTGCCAGTAGTACCAGGGGACCGGCGGAGCATTCACCCCTCCACTTT
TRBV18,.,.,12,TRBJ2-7,CASSRSEYEQYF,TGTGCCAGCTCACGGAGTGAATACGAGCAGTACTTC
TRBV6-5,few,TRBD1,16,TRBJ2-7,CASSYSRTGDSYEQYF,TGTGCCAGCAGTTACTCTAGGACAGGGGACTCCTACGAGCAGTACTTC
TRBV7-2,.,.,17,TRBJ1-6,CASSFQGLSSYNSPLHF,TGTGCCAGCAGCTTCCAGGGATTGAGCTCCTATAATTCACCCCTCCACTTT
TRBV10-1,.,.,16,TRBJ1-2,CASSNPGIEGPIGYTF,TGCGCCAGCAGCAACCCCGGGATAGAAGGCCCTATTGGCTACACCTTC
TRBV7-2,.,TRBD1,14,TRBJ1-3,CASSLQGFGNTIYF,TGTGCCAGCAGCCTACAGGGGTTTGGAAACACCATATATTTT
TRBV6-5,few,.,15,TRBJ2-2,CASTQGGVGTGELFF,TGTGCCAGCACCCAAGGGGGGGTGGGCACCGGGGAGCTGTTTTTT
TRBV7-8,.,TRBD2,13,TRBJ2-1,CASSRIRTSGVLF,TGTGCCAGCAGCCGGATCAGGACTAGCGGAGTTCTCTTC
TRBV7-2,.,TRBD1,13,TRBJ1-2,CASSQGQGYGYTF,TGTGCCAGCAGCCAGGGACAGGGGTATGGCTACACCTTC
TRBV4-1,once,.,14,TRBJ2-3,CASSQGQGKDTQYF,TGCGCCAGCAGCCAGGGGCAGGGTAAAGATACGCAGTATTTT
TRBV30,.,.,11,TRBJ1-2,CAWGTTYGYTF,TGTGCCTGGGGGACTACCTATGGCTACACCTTC
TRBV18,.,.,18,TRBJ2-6,CASSPNDVSGSGANVLTF,TGTGCCAGCTCACCGAACGACGTTTCGGGGTCTGGGGCCAACGTCCTGACTTTC
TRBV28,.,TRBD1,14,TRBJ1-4,CASSLDRGREKLFF,TGTGCCAGCAGCCTTGACAGGGGAAGGGAAAAACTGTTTTTT
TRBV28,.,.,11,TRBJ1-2,CAVSGFYGYTF,TGCGCCGTATCGGGGTTCTATGGCTACACCTTC
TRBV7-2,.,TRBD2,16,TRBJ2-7,CASSLASGNGAYEQYF,TGTGCCAGCAGCTTAGCTAGCGGGAATGGGGCCTACGAGCAGTACTTC
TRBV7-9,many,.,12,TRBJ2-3,CASGGHTDTQYF,TGTGCCAGCGGGGGCCACACAGATACGCAGTATTTT
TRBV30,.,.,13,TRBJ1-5,CAWSPLDNQPQHF,TGTGCCTGGAGCCCCTTAGACAATCAGCCCCAGCATTTT
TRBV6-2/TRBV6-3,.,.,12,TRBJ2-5,CASSYAQETQYF,TGTGCCAGCAGTTACGCCCAGGAGACCCAGTACTTC
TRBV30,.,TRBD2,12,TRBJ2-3,CACSSQAGEDYF,TGTGCCTGCAGCTCGCAAGCGGGAGAGGATTATTTT
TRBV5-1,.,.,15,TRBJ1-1,CASSLGEVVDTEAFF,TGCGCCAGCAGCTTGGGGGAGGTCGTAGACACTGAAGCTTTCTTT
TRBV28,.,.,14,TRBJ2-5,CASSLGQGGDPAYF,TGTGCCAGCAGTTTAGGGCAGGGAGGAGACCCGGCTTACTTC
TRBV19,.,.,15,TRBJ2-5,CASSLGGGGLETQYF,TGTGCCAGTAGTTTGGGAGGCGGCGGGCTGGAGACCCAGTACTTC
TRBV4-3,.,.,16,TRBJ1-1,CASSHVTGTAPTEAFF,TGCGCCAGCAGCCACGTTACGGGAACAGCGCCTACTGAAGCTTTCTTT
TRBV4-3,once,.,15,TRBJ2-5,CASSQEVGPQETQYF,TGCGCCAGCAGCCAAGAGGTTGGGCCCCAAGAGACCCAGTACTTC
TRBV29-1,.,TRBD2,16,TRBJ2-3,CSVAPPGGGHSNTQYF,TGCAGCGTTGCCCCTCCCGGGGGGGGGCACAGTAATACGCAGTATTTT
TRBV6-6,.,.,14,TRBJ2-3,CASSSRQFWDTQYF,TGTGCCAGCAGTTCTAGACAGTTTTGGGATACGCAGTATTTT
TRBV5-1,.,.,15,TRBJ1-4,CASSPGSATNEKLFF,TGCGCCAGCAGCCCAGGCAGTGCAACTAATGAAAAACTGTTTTTT
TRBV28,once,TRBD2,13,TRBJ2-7,CASSAGLAYEQYF,TGTGCCAGCAGTGCGGGACTAGCCTACGAGCAGTACTTC
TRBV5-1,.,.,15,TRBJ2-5,CASSLGSHRPETQYF,TGCGCCAGCAGCTTGGGGTCCCACAGGCCTGAGACCCAATACTTC
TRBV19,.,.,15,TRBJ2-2,CASSRQVGGTGELFF,TGTGCCAGTAGTCGACAAGTCGGTGGCACCGGGGAGCTGTTTTTT
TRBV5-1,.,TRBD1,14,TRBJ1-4,CASSPGQGNEKLFF,TGCGCCAGCAGCCCGGGACAGGGAAATGAAAAACTGTTTTTT
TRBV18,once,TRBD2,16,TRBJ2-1,CASSPVAGSTYNEQFF,TGTGCCAGCTCACCAGTAGCGGGTTCAACCTACAATGAGCAGTTCTTC
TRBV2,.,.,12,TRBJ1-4,CASGQQNEKLFF,TGTGCCAGCGGACAGCAGAATGAAAAACTGTTTTTT
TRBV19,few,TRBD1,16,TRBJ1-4,CASSSGQEVLNEKLFF,TGTGCCAGTAGTAGCGGACAGGAGGTATTGAATGAAAAACTGTTTTTT